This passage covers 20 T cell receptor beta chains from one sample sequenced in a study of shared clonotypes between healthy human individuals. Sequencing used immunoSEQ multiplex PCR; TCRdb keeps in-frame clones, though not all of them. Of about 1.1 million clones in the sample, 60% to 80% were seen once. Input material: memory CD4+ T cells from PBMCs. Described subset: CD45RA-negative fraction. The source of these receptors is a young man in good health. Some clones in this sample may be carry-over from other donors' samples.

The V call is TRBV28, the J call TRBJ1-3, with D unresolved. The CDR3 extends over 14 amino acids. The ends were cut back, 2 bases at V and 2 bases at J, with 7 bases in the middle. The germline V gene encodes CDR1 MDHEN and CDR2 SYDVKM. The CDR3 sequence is CASSLAATGNTIYF. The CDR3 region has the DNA TGTGCCAGCAGTTTAGCGGCCACTGGAAACACCATATATTTT. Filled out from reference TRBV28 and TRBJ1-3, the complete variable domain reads DVKVTQSSRYLVKRTGEKVFLECVQDMDHENMFWYRQDPGLGLRLIYFSYDVKMKEKGDIPEGYSVSREKKERFSLILESASTNQTSMYLCASSLAATGNTIYFGEGSWLTVV.

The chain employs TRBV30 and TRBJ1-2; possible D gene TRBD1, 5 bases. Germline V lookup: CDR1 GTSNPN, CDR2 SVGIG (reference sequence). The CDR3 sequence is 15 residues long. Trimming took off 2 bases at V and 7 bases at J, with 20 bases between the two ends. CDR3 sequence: CAWSLSGTTSGGYTF. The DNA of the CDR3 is TGTGCCTGGAGTCTTTCAGGGACGACCTCGGGTGGCTACACCTTC. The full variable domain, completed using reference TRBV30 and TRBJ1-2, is SQTIHQWPATLVQPVGSPLSLECTVEGTSNPNLYWYRQAAGRGLQLLFYSVGIGQISSEVPQNLSASRPQDRQFILSSKKLLLSDSGFYLCAWSLSGTTSGGYTFGSGTRLTVV.

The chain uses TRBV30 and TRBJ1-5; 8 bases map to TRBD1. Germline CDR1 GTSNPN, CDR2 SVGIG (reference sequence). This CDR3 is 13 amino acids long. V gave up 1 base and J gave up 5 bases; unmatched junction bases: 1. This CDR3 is CAWSADRDQPQHF. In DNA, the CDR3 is TGTGCCTGGAGTGCGGACAGGGATCAGCCCCAGCATTTT. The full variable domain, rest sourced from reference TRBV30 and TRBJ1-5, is SQTIHQWPATLVQPVGSPLSLECTVEGTSNPNLYWYRQAAGRGLQLLFYSVGIGQISSEVPQNLSASRPQDRQFILSSKKLLLSDSGFYLCAWSADRDQPQHFGDGTRLSIL.

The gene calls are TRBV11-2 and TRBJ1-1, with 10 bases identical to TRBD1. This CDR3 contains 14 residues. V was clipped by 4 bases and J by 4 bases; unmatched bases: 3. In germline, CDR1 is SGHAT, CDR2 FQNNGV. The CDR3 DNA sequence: TGTGCCAGCAGCTCAGACAGGGGGCGCACTGAAGCTTTCTTT. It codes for CASSSDRGRTEAFF.

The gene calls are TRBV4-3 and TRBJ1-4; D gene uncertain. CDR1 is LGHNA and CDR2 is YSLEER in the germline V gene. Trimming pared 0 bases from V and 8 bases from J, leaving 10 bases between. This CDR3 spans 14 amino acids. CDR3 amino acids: CASSQDSSWEKLFF. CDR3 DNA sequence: TGCGCCAGCAGCCAAGACTCTTCATGGGAAAAACTGTTTTTT.

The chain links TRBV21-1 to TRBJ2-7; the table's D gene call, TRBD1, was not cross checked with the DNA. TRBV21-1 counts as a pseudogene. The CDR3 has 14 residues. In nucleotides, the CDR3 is TGTGCCAGCAGCAAAGCTGACAGGGGGCGCGAGCAGTACTTC. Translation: CASSKADRGREQYF.

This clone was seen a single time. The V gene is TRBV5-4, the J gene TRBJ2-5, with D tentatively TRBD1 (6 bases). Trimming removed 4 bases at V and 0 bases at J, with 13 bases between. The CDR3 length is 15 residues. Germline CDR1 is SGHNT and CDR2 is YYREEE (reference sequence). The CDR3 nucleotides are TGTGCCAGCAGCCAAGGACAGAGGGACCAAGAGACCCAGTACTTC. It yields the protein CASSQGQRDQETQYF. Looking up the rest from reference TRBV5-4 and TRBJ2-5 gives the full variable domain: ETGVTQSPTHLIKTRGQQVTLRCSSQSGHNTVSWYQQALGQGPQFIFQYYREEENGRGNFPPRFSGLQFPNYSSELNVNALELDDSALYLCASSQGQRDQETQYFGPGTRLLVL.

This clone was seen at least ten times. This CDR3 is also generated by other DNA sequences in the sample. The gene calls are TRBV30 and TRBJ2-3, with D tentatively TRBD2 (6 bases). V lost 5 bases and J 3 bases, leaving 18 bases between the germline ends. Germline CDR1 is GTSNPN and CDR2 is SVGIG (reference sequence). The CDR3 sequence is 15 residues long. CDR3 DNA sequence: TGTGCCTGGGGTCGGGCGGGAAGAGGAACAGATACGCAGTATTTT. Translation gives CAWGRAGRGTDTQYF.

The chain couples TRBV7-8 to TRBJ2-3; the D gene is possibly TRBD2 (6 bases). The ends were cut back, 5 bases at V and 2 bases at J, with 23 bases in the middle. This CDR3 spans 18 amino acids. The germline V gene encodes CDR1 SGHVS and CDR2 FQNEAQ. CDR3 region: CASSPHGGKQKNTDTQYF. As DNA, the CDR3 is TGTGCCAGCAGCCCCCACGGGGGAAAACAAAAAAACACAGATACGCAGTATTTT. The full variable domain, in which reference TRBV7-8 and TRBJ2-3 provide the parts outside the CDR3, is GAGVSQSPRYKVAKRGQDVALRCDPISGHVSLFWYQQALGQGPEFLTYFQNEAQLDKSGLPSDRFFAERPEGSVSTLKIQRTQQEDSAVYLCASSPHGGKQKNTDTQYFGPGTRLTVL.

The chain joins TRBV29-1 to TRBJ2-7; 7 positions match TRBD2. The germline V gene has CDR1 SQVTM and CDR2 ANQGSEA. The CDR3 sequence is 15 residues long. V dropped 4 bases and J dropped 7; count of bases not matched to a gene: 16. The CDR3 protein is CSVVFGSTSDGEQYF. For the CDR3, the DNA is TGCAGCGTTGTGTTCGGCAGTACTAGCGATGGGGAGCAGTACTTC.

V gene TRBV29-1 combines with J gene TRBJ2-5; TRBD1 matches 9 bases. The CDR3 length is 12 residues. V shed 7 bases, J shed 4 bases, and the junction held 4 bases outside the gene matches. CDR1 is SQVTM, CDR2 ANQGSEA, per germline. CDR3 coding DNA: TGCAGCGCTCACAGGGGGCCAGAGACCCAGTACTTC. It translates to CSAHRGPETQYF.

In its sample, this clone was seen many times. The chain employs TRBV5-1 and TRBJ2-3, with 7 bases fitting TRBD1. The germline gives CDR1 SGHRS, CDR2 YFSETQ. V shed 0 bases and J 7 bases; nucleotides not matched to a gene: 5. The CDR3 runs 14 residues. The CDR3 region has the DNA TGCGCCAGCAGCTTGGGACAGGGTCTGAATACGCAGTATTTT. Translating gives CASSLGQGLNTQYF.

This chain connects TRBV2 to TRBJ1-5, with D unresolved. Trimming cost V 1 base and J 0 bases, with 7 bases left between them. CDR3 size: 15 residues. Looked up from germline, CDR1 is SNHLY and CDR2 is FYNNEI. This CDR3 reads CASSEGIYSNQPQHF. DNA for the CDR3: TGTGCCAGCAGTGAAGGGATTTATAGCAATCAGCCCCAGCATTTT.

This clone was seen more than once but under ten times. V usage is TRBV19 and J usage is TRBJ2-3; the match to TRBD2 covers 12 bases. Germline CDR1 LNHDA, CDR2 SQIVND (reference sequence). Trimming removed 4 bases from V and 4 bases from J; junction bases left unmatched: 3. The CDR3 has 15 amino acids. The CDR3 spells CASSKLAGGADTQYF. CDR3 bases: TGTGCCAGTAGTAAGCTAGCGGGAGGGGCAGATACGCAGTATTTT.

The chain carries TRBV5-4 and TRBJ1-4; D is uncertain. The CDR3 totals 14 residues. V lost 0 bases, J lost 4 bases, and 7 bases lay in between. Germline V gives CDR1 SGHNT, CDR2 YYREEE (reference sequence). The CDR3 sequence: CASSLGQDNEKLFF. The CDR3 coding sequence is TGTGCCAGCAGCTTGGGTCAAGATAATGAAAAACTGTTTTTT.

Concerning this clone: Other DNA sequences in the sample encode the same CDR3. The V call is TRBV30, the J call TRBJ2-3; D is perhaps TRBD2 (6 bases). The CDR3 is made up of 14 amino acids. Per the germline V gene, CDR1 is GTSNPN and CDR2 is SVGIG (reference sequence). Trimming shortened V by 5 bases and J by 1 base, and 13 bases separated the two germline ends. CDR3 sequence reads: CAWGGLARTDTQYF. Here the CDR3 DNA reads TGTGCCTGGGGAGGGCTAGCGCGCACAGATACGCAGTATTTT.

Here the CDR3 reads CASSLVTGRNQPQHF. In DNA form, the CDR3 reads TGCGCCAGCAGCTTGGTTACGGGGCGCAATCAGCCCCAGCATTTT. V and J are TRBV5-1 and TRBJ1-5; D might be TRBD1 (5 bases). CDR1 and CDR2 from the germline V gene are SGHRS and YFSETQ. The CDR3 has 15 residues. V lost 0 bases to trimming and J lost 2 bases, with 9 bases between them.

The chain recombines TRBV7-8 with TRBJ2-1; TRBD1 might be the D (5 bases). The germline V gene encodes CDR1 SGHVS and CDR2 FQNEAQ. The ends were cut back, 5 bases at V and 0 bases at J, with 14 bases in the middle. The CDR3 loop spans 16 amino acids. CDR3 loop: CASSPGAVSSYNEQFF. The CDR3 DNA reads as TGTGCCAGCAGCCCTGGGGCGGTCAGCTCCTACAATGAGCAGTTCTTC. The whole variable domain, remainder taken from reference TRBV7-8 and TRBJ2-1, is GAGVSQSPRYKVAKRGQDVALRCDPISGHVSLFWYQQALGQGPEFLTYFQNEAQLDKSGLPSDRFFAERPEGSVSTLKIQRTQQEDSAVYLCASSPGAVSSYNEQFFGPGTRLTVL.

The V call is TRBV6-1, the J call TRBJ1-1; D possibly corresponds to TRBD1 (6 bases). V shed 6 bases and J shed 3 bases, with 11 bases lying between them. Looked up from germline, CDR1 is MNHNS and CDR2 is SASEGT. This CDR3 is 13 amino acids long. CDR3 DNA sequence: TGTGCCAGCAGAGTAAACAGGGACACTGAAGCTTTCTTT. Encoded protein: CASRVNRDTEAFF.

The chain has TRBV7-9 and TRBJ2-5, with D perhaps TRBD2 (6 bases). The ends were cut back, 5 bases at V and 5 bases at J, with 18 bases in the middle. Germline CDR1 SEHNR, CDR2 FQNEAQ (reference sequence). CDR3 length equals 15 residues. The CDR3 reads CASSPAGTLSETQYF. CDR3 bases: TGTGCCAGCAGCCCGGCCGGGACTCTCTCGGAGACCCAGTACTTC.